Described below is a single TCR beta chain sequence and its context. Germline CDR1 reads SNHLY; CDR2 reads FYNNEI. V was clipped by 8 bases and J by 1 base; unmatched bases: 7. CDR3 length: 16 residues. This entry comes from a study of blood T cell repertoires in COVID-19. Overall study: From the United States, Italy and Spain came samples of acute and convalescent COVID-19. Sources were T cells, B-cell-depleted T cells, or PBMCs; the material itself was cDNA or gDNA.

Source study methods: Reference gene primer amplification in the assay estimated nucleated cell counts. Sequencing was performed with immunoSEQ multiplex PCR; in TCRdb, only in-frame clones are kept and a portion is missing. The V and J calls and clone size were taken over from that table, and D and trimming were inferred from the DNA. The table records 60,000 or so clones, 75% to 90% of them present only once. The sequence was collected from a woman in her 70s with active COVID-19. V usage is TRBV2 and J usage is TRBJ2-1, with 11 bases fitting TRBD2. The sequencing sample was made of peripheral blood. For the CDR3, the DNA is TGTGCCAGCCGGGGGGTAGCGGGAGGGTCCTACAATGAGCAGTTCTTC. As protein: CASRGVAGGSYNEQFF. Variable domain in full (rest from reference TRBV2 and TRBJ2-1): EPEVTQTPSHQVTQMGQEVILRCVPISNHLYFYWYRQILGQKVEFLVSFYNNEISEKSEIFDDQFSVERPDGSNFTLKIRSTKLEDSAMYFCASRGVAGGSYNEQFFGPGTRLTVL.